This T cell receptor beta chain stems from a study of a mutant IDH1 vaccine in newly diagnosed glioma. As for the study in general: Standard pretreatment was either radiotherapy, temozolomide, or, for most, radiochemotherapy with temozolomide.

Time point meaning: week 23, last vaccination. Each vaccine dose was 300 ug of mutant IDH1 20-mer peptide, with topical imiquimod. The germline V gene has CDR1 SGHTA and CDR2 FQGTGA. The CDR3 loop spans 14 amino acids. Trimming took off 8 bases at V and 1 base at J, with 13 bases between the two ends. The assay was immunoSEQ multiplex PCR, and TCRdb's table has in-frame clones only and misses some. The data show roughly 74,000 clones, 65% to 90% seen once. This clone was observed a single time. What it binds is unknown. This specimen was PBMCs, taken from a glioma patient whose treatment included an IDH1 peptide vaccine. The chain combines TRBV7-3 with TRBJ2-3; D unresolved. The TCR comes from a man aged 30 to 39 with glioma. Some clones in this sample may be carry-over from other donors' samples. CDR3 residues: CASSDRVGTDTQYF. CDR3 coding DNA: TGTGCCAGCTCGGACCGGGTGGGCACAGATACGCAGTATTTT.